Included here is one T cell receptor beta chain sequence, with context. Its antigen is unknown. An end of the junction does not agree with germline; a read error may underlie this. CDR3 length: 15 amino acids, cysteine to phenylalanine. The DNA shown is the 45-base CDR3, in frame from base 1. Per the germline V gene (reference sequence), SSHAT is the CDR1 and FNYEAQ is the CDR2. Using the deep immunoSEQ assay, TCR CDR3 regions were amplified from genomic DNA by multiplex PCR. For each cell subset, the extracted genomic DNA was distributed evenly across all wells of several immunoSEQ 96-well plates, and each plate served as one replicate. Each replicate PCR for unsorted PBMC received about 300 ng genomic DNA, equal to tens of thousands of T cell genomes. Unsorted PBMC genomic DNA was sequenced across ten immunoSEQ deep assay plates. Purified libraries were measured with a Qubit 3.0 fluorometer, size-checked on a Bioanalyzer 2100, and measured again with the KAPA Library Quantification kit. Every immunoSEQ 96-well plate was sequenced on a dedicated single-read 150-cycle Illumina NextSeq 550 flow cell. On the study's bioinformatics: Because the immunoSEQ output included only junctional sequences and no quality scores, the filtering could not be the same as the filtering used for full-length reads. Sequences were annotated with PyIR, a Python wrapper for IgBLAST v1.9, and V/J genes and CDR3 were assigned using IMGT germline references. Any read was removed if the V/J assignment was weak (E-value above 1e-6), the CDR3 was missing, or the read contained stop codons, out-of-frame junctions, or ambiguous translated residues. V3J clonotypes were defined by identical inferred V gene, J gene, and CDR3 amino acid sequence. Percentage overlap between repertoires was calculated by dividing the number of shared unique clonotypes by the size of the smaller repertoire. Repertoire richness was assessed with RTK rarefaction, the Chao1 estimator, and Recon v2.1 estimates of unobserved clonotypes. TCRdb re-hosts the immuneACCESS table, in-frame sequences only. Its copies lack some clones; in the studies checked, an unresolved V gene accounts for under half of them, and the cause for the rest is not known. V and J calls and clone size follow that table, whereas D and trimming were derived from the DNA. The sample profile shows about 480,000 clones; around 74% of them were found once. The leading ten clones occupy over 10% of the sample.

These data originate in a study of shared clonotypes between healthy human individuals (TCRdb year 2020). Describing the broader study: The cohort comprised a couple of women and a few men aged 18 to 49 years. To estimate repertoire size and how much clonotypes are shared between individuals, the study performed deep sequencing of blood TCR repertoires from five healthy adults. Between about 0.85 and 8.9 billion PBMCs per donor were obtained by leukapheresis. To increase sequencing depth and limit assay-specific biases, TCR repertoire library preparation and sequencing were carried out by different laboratories using diverse techniques.

Healthy HIV-negative adults with no recently reported acute infections or vaccinations were included as donors. Every donor was a Caucasian adult residing in Nashville, Tennessee, USA. For unsorted samples, around 85 million PBMCs were counted, and genomic DNA was extracted using the QIAamp DNA Blood Mini kit. Blood was obtained by leukapheresis, after which PBMCs were separated by Ficoll-Histopaque density gradient centrifugation and cryopreserved in liquid nitrogen vapor phase. Study-wide findings and limitations: Because the study included only a small number of donors, the genetic and exposure-history diversity represented was limited. Pairwise subsampling led to the expectation that sequencing depth would affect the degree of clonotype sharing among donors. Sampling was restricted to blood, and TCR repertoires in tissues likely differ from the TCR repertoires found in blood.

Material: PBMCs. This chain is built from TRBV7-7 and TRBJ2-1, with 9 bases matching TRBD1. This TCR came from a woman in her thirties or forties in good health. Some clones in this sample may be carry-over from other donors' samples. The DNA sequence is as follows: TGTGCTAGCAGCCCGCCGGGACAGGGTTTTAATGAGCAGTTCTTC. It translates to CASSPPGQGFNEQFF.